This TCR beta chain derives from a study of T cells after yellow fever vaccination. Whole-study findings and limits: Contaminating bulk clonotypes could be abundant in FACS-sorted repertoires. Post-booster samples contained most primary-vaccination clones (approximately 96% CD4, about 85% CD8). A minor fraction of clonotypes spanned both CD4 and CD8 compartments.

Ten or more counts support this clonotype. Its matching antigen is unknown. The CDR3 has 13 amino acids. Between the trimmed V and J ends, which lost 5 bases and 5 bases, there was a span of 10 bases. TCRdb reprocessed the 5' RACE reads via MiXCR and lists one record per CDR3 protein. The table includes more than 300,000 distinct CDR3 sequences, around a tenth detected once. This sequence joins TRBV12-3 or TRBV12-4 and TRBJ2-1; D may match TRBD1 or TRBD2 (5 bases each). This sequence originates from a man aged 18 to 29 who received the YFV17D yellow fever vaccine. This material consisted of CD4+ T cells sorted from PBMCs, taken 45 days after the yellow fever booster vaccination. The CDR3 protein is CASSPRGHNEQFF. The CDR3 nucleotides read TGTGCCAGCAGTCCCCGGGGCCACAATGAGCAGTTCTTC.